This T cell receptor (beta chain) is drawn from a study of beta chain features in type 1 diabetes. The study's findings and limits: Naive, central memory and Treg TCRB repertoires seemed to resemble each other more closely in patients than they did in healthy donors. Cells with high TCR expression could be over-represented when cDNA is sequenced. Short templates might get an advantage during PCR, and this would be equal in patients and controls.

Isolated RNA was reverse transcribed in full, so expressed TCRB transcripts were sequenced. Assay used: immunoSEQ multiplex PCR; TCRdb lists only in-frame clones, some missing. Among about 400,000 clones listed, around an eighth were seen once. About this clone itself: Its antigen is still unknown.

The germline CDR1 and CDR2 sequences are SGHTA and FQGTGA. Trimming took 2 bases from V and 1 from J; bases not matched to a gene: 13. The CDR3 is made up of 19 amino acids. V usage is TRBV7-3 and J usage is TRBJ2-1; 8 bases are shared with TRBD1. This TCR derives from a man aged 18 to 35 in good health. The material sequenced was naive CD4+ T cells from blood. CDR3 bases: TGTGCCAGCAGCTTAGTGGCAGGGACAGGCCCCGGGTCCTACAATGAGCAGTTCTTC. This gives the protein CASSLVAGTGPGSYNEQFF.